The clone carrying this TCR beta chain was counted only a few times. The antigen is not known. This clone may be a read error of a much larger clone one base away. TCRdb re-derived calls from the RT-PCR reads in MiXCR, one entry per CDR3 protein. The data contain roughly 650,000 distinct CDR3 sequences, 15% to 18% of them singletons. The data derive from a study of response to subunit inactivated influenza vaccine. Study outcomes and limitations: Every seasonal influenza vaccination brings in few new T cells, the authors suggested.

Here the sequenced sample was PBMCs from blood, taken roughly 12 days after vaccination. This clonotype originated in a man between 50 and 59 years old who received an inactivated influenza vaccine.

As DNA, the CDR3 is TGCAGTGCTAGAGGGACTAGCGGGGACTCCTACAATGAGCAGTTCTTC. Translation: CSARGTSGDSYNEQFF. This chain joins TRBV20-1 and TRBJ2-1, with 12 bases that match TRBD2. The V segment lost 1 base and the J segment 0 bases; nucleotides outside the gene matches: 1. The CDR3 loop spans 16 amino acids. Germline loops: CDR1 DFQATT, CDR2 SNEGSKA (reference sequence).